These T cell receptor beta chains were read from a single sample in a study of cytomegalovirus exposure and HLA in healthy donors. Sequenced by immunoSEQ multiplex PCR; TCRdb stores in-frame clones only, minus some. The data show about 120,000 clones, more than 70% seen once. Sequencing used PBMCs. These receptors were taken from a woman in her twenties or thirties in good health and CMV-seronegative. CDR3s include the opening cysteine and the closing phenylalanine or tryptophan. Fields, in order: J gene, V gene, D gene, clone size, CDR3 DNA, CDR3 protein. D genes are given only for firm matches. Clone size appears in some rows only: once, few, many, or a class for an expanded clone.

J gene: TRBJ2-5
V gene: TRBV25-1
D gene: TRBD2
clone size: -
CDR3 DNA: TGTGCCAGCAGTGTGCCAGCGGGGGGTCAAGAGACCCAGTACTTC
CDR3 protein: CASSVPAGGQETQYF

J gene: TRBJ1-5
V gene: TRBV10-3
D gene: TRBD1
clone size: -
CDR3 DNA: TGTGCCACACAGGGGGCTCCCTTCCCCCAGCCCCAGCATTTT
CDR3 protein: CATQGAPFPQPQHF

J gene: TRBJ2-7
V gene: TRBV19
D gene: -
clone size: -
CDR3 DNA: TGTGCCAGTAGTCTACGCCCCGACTACGAGCAGTACTTC
CDR3 protein: CASSLRPDYEQYF

J gene: TRBJ2-7
V gene: TRBV27
D gene: -
clone size: -
CDR3 DNA: TGTGCCAGCAGCGACTACTACGAGCAGTACTTC
CDR3 protein: CASSDYYEQYF

J gene: TRBJ1-1
V gene: TRBV5-6
D gene: TRBD1
clone size: -
CDR3 DNA: TGTGCCAGCAGCTTGGTTGGACAGGGGAACACTGAAGCTTTCTTT
CDR3 protein: CASSLVGQGNTEAFF

J gene: TRBJ1-2
V gene: TRBV2
D gene: -
clone size: -
CDR3 DNA: TGTGCCAGCACTGGACAGAACTATGGCTACACCTTC
CDR3 protein: CASTGQNYGYTF

J gene: TRBJ2-3
V gene: TRBV5-1
D gene: TRBD1
clone size: -
CDR3 DNA: TGCGCCAGCAGCCGAGGGGGCGATGCGACAGATACGCAGTATTTT
CDR3 protein: CASSRGGDATDTQYF

J gene: TRBJ1-1
V gene: TRBV6-5
D gene: -
clone size: -
CDR3 DNA: TGTGCCAGCAGTTATCAGTCAGGGATGGATGAAGCTTTCTTT
CDR3 protein: CASSYQSGMDEAFF

J gene: TRBJ2-1
V gene: TRBV7-6
D gene: -
clone size: -
CDR3 DNA: TGTGCCAGCAGCGAAAACCGGGTTGAGCAGTTCTTC
CDR3 protein: CASSENRVEQFF

J gene: TRBJ1-1
V gene: TRBV10-3
D gene: -
clone size: -
CDR3 DNA: TGTGCCATCAGTGAGCTCGACAGGAACACTGAAGCTTTCTTT
CDR3 protein: CAISELDRNTEAFF

J gene: TRBJ1-2
V gene: TRBV7-9
D gene: -
clone size: once
CDR3 DNA: TGTGCCAGCAGCCCTTTAGGCGGGGTTAATGGCTACACCTTC
CDR3 protein: CASSPLGGVNGYTF

J gene: TRBJ1-4
V gene: TRBV7-2
D gene: -
clone size: -
CDR3 DNA: TGTGCCAGCAGCTTAGGTAGTCAGGTCCTTAATGAAAAACTGTTTTTT
CDR3 protein: CASSLGSQVLNEKLFF

J gene: TRBJ1-5
V gene: TRBV10-3
D gene: -
clone size: -
CDR3 DNA: TGTGCCATCAGTGCTCAGGGTAATCAGCCCCAGCATTTT
CDR3 protein: CAISAQGNQPQHF

J gene: TRBJ1-5
V gene: TRBV30
D gene: -
clone size: -
CDR3 DNA: TGTGCCTGGAGTCTAGGAGGGAACAATCAGCCCCAGCATTTT
CDR3 protein: CAWSLGGNNQPQHF

J gene: TRBJ1-3
V gene: TRBV2
D gene: -
clone size: -
CDR3 DNA: TGTGCCAGCAGCGAGGGACTTCGCGGGAACACCATATATTTT
CDR3 protein: CASSEGLRGNTIYF

J gene: TRBJ1-3
V gene: TRBV29-1
D gene: -
clone size: -
CDR3 DNA: TGCAGCGTTTCCTGGGGGCTCAACACCATATATTTT
CDR3 protein: CSVSWGLNTIYF

J gene: TRBJ1-5
V gene: TRBV5-5
D gene: -
clone size: -
CDR3 DNA: TGTGCCAGCAGCTTCTACCATAGCAATCAGCCCCAGCATTTT
CDR3 protein: CASSFYHSNQPQHF

J gene: TRBJ1-2
V gene: TRBV7-8
D gene: -
clone size: -
CDR3 DNA: TGTGCCAGCAGCCTCCCGGGTGCTAACTATGGCTACACCTTC
CDR3 protein: CASSLPGANYGYTF

J gene: TRBJ1-5
V gene: TRBV23-1
D gene: TRBD1
clone size: -
CDR3 DNA: TGCGCCAGCGGGGGACAGCACAATCAGCCCCAGCATTTT
CDR3 protein: CASGGQHNQPQHF

J gene: TRBJ2-1
V gene: TRBV9
D gene: TRBD2
clone size: -
CDR3 DNA: TGTGCCAGCAGCGTAGCTAGCGGGGGCTACAATGAGCAGTTCTTC
CDR3 protein: CASSVASGGYNEQFF

J gene: TRBJ1-1
V gene: TRBV5-1
D gene: TRBD1
clone size: -
CDR3 DNA: TGCGCCAGCAGCCTGGGACAGAAGAACACTGAAGCTTTCTTT
CDR3 protein: CASSLGQKNTEAFF

J gene: TRBJ1-2
V gene: TRBV7-8
D gene: TRBD1
clone size: -
CDR3 DNA: TGTGCCAGCTGGGGGACAGGGAGTTATGGCTACACCTTC
CDR3 protein: CASWGTGSYGYTF

J gene: TRBJ1-5
V gene: TRBV21-1
D gene: -
clone size: medium-sized
CDR3 DNA: TGTGCCAGCACCCCAAGGCGGACAAGCAATCAGCCCCAGCATTTT
CDR3 protein: CASTPRRTSNQPQHF

J gene: TRBJ2-7
V gene: TRBV11-3
D gene: TRBD2
clone size: -
CDR3 DNA: TGTGCCAGCAGCTCCCGGGGGGGGCGCTCCTACGAGCAGTACTTC
CDR3 protein: CASSSRGGRSYEQYF

J gene: TRBJ2-5
V gene: TRBV7-2
D gene: TRBD2
clone size: -
CDR3 DNA: TGTGCCAGCAGCTTAGGCGGGGGGGCCGAGACCCAGTACTTC
CDR3 protein: CASSLGGGAETQYF

J gene: TRBJ2-2
V gene: TRBV4-1
D gene: TRBD2
clone size: -
CDR3 DNA: TGCGCCAGCAGCCAAGAGTCTGGACTAGCGGCGAACACCGGGGAGCTGTTTTTT
CDR3 protein: CASSQESGLAANTGELFF

J gene: TRBJ2-7
V gene: TRBV7-6
D gene: TRBD2
clone size: -
CDR3 DNA: TGTGCCAGCAGCTTAAGAGGCGGGAGCTCCTACGAGCAGTACTTC
CDR3 protein: CASSLRGGSSYEQYF

J gene: TRBJ2-5
V gene: TRBV19
D gene: -
clone size: many
CDR3 DNA: TGTGCCAGTAGTATGGCAGGGGCTGAGACCCAGTACTTC
CDR3 protein: CASSMAGAETQYF

J gene: TRBJ2-5
V gene: TRBV5-1
D gene: TRBD1
clone size: -
CDR3 DNA: TGCGCCAGCAGCTTTGGACAGGGGAGGACCCAGTACTTC
CDR3 protein: CASSFGQGRTQYF

J gene: TRBJ1-2
V gene: TRBV18
D gene: -
clone size: -
CDR3 DNA: TGTGCCAGCTCACCGGCAGGGAACTATGGCTACACCTTC
CDR3 protein: CASSPAGNYGYTF

J gene: TRBJ1-1
V gene: TRBV6-5
D gene: -
clone size: -
CDR3 DNA: TGTGCCAGCAGTTACTCAGGGGGTTCGGGCACTGAAGCTTTCTTT
CDR3 protein: CASSYSGGSGTEAFF

J gene: TRBJ1-4
V gene: TRBV2
D gene: TRBD1
clone size: -
CDR3 DNA: TGTGCCAGCTGGACAGGGCGACTCTCCTTGACTAATGAAAAACTGTTTTTT
CDR3 protein: CASWTGRLSLTNEKLFF

J gene: TRBJ2-1
V gene: TRBV10-1
D gene: -
clone size: -
CDR3 DNA: TGCGCCAGCAGTGAGTCGGGCCGCGATGAGCAGTTCTTC
CDR3 protein: CASSESGRDEQFF

J gene: TRBJ1-1
V gene: TRBV5-5
D gene: -
clone size: -
CDR3 DNA: TGTGCCAGCAGCTCCGGCGGCACTGAAGCTTTCTTT
CDR3 protein: CASSSGGTEAFF

J gene: TRBJ1-2
V gene: TRBV5-8
D gene: -
clone size: -
CDR3 DNA: TGTGCCAGCAGCTCCGACAGTTTCCATGGCTACACCTTC
CDR3 protein: CASSSDSFHGYTF

J gene: TRBJ2-7
V gene: TRBV2
D gene: TRBD2
clone size: -
CDR3 DNA: TGTGCCAGCAGTGGAGGACTAGCGGGGGGGCAACAGTACTTC
CDR3 protein: CASSGGLAGGQQYF

J gene: TRBJ1-4
V gene: TRBV29-1
D gene: -
clone size: -
CDR3 DNA: TGCAGCGTTGCTTTCCCCTTACAGGGTGAAAAACTGTTTTTT
CDR3 protein: CSVAFPLQGEKLFF

J gene: TRBJ2-5
V gene: TRBV5-4
D gene: -
clone size: -
CDR3 DNA: TGTGCCTCCGCGTACGGGAGTGTCCAAGAGACCCAGTACTTC
CDR3 protein: CASAYGSVQETQYF

J gene: TRBJ2-2
V gene: TRBV7-3
D gene: -
clone size: -
CDR3 DNA: TGTGCCAGCAGCCCAACTCCCGGAGTCACCGGGGAGCTGTTTTTT
CDR3 protein: CASSPTPGVTGELFF

J gene: TRBJ1-2
V gene: TRBV5-1
D gene: -
clone size: -
CDR3 DNA: TGCGCCAGCAGCGTGACAGACAACTATGGCTACACCTTC
CDR3 protein: CASSVTDNYGYTF

J gene: TRBJ1-5
V gene: TRBV2
D gene: -
clone size: -
CDR3 DNA: TGTGCCAGCGCGGGGGCCTGGCAGCCCCAGCATTTT
CDR3 protein: CASAGAWQPQHF

J gene: TRBJ1-5
V gene: TRBV4-1
D gene: TRBD1
clone size: -
CDR3 DNA: TGCGCCAGCAGCCAAGATGGGGGGACAGGGGATCAGCCCCAGCATTTT
CDR3 protein: CASSQDGGTGDQPQHF